This is a list of T cell receptor beta chains from one sample in a study of T cell repertoires in cytomegalovirus infection. In TCRdb, the reads were re-called with MiXCR into one record per CDR3 protein. The sample records roughly 180,000 distinct CDR3 sequences, about 20% being singletons. These receptors have no known antigen. The sequencing here drew on CD8+ T cells from cultured PBMCs, taken from culture after CMV antigen stimulation. These receptors all come from a human donor in good health (CMV status not recorded). Some clones in this sample may be carry-over from other donors' samples. Both conserved end residues are trimmed from each CDR3. The order of the fields is V gene, J gene, CDR3 protein.

TRBV6-5,TRBJ2-7,ASSYRGGRHEQY
TRBV12-5,TRBJ2-1,ASGLRDRNFNEQF
TRBV5-6,TRBJ1-5,ASSLALMGNQPQH
TRBV12-3/TRBV12-4,TRBJ2-5,ASSFRTYEETQY
TRBV7-8,TRBJ1-1,ASSLGWGNTEAF
TRBV19,TRBJ1-5,ASSIWEGNQPQH
TRBV5-6,TRBJ1-1,ASSFQGAMTEAF
TRBV7-9,TRBJ2-1,ASSKSSGVYNEQF
TRBV12-3/TRBV12-4,TRBJ1-5,ASSTDRDNQPQH
TRBV11-1,TRBJ2-3,ASSLFSGVAERTDTQY
TRBV7-2,TRBJ1-2,ASSSSGRYYGYT
TRBV9,TRBJ2-2,ASSAYTGLDTGELF
TRBV7-2,TRBJ1-5,ASSSGLNQPQH
TRBV20-1,TRBJ2-5,SAWGLAGQETQY
TRBV30,TRBJ1-2,AWRELGDPYGYT
TRBV6-2/TRBV6-3,TRBJ2-7,ASSYSGGRYEQY
TRBV6-2/TRBV6-3,TRBJ1-1,ASSYSRGVNTEAF